This TCR beta chain derives from a study of tumor-infiltrating lymphocytes in primary liver carcinoma. They got blood RNA out of unsorted whole blood and also pulled out germline DNA. CDR1 is MDHEN and CDR2 is SYDVKM in the germline V gene. V gave up 0 bases and J gave up 10 bases, with 6 bases separating them. The CDR3 contains 11 residues. TCR beta cDNA came from approximately 0.55 ug total RNA, primed with a constant-region primer. Modified slightly, ARM-PCR produced TCR beta libraries over three nested multiplex PCR rounds. Two initial PCR rounds of around 9 cycles each paired TRBV1-TRBV30 forward primers with a C-beta reverse primer. One entry per CDR3 protein, called by TCRdb with MiXCR from the multiplex PCR reads. The sample carries about 180,000 distinct CDR3 sequences, 60% recorded once.

The chain carries TRBV28 and TRBJ1-2, with D unclear. The sequenced material came from peripheral blood. The sequence was collected from a man aged 35 to 55 with primary liver carcinoma and hepatitis B virus infection. The CDR3 DNA reads TGTGCCAGCAGTTTATGGGAAGACTACACCTTC. Translation: CASSLWEDYTF.